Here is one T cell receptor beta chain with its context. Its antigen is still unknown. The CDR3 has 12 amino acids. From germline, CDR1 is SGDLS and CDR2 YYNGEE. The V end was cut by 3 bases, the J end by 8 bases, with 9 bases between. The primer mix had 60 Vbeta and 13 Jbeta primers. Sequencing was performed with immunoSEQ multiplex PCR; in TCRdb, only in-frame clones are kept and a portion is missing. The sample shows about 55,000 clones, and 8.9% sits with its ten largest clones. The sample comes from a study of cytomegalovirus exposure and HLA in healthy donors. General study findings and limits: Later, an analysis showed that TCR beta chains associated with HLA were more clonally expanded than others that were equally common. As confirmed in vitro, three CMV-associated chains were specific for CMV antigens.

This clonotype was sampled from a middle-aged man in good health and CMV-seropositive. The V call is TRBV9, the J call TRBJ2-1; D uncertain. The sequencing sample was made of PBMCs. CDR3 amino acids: CASSAFRDEQFF. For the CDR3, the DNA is TGTGCCAGCAGCGCCTTTCGGGATGAGCAGTTCTTC.